A single sample gave rise to the 28 T cell receptor beta chains below, sequenced in a study of blood T cell repertoires in COVID-19. The repertoire was sequenced with immunoSEQ multiplex PCR; TCRdb's copy has only in-frame clones and lacks some. The sample consists of more than 150,000 clones, about 80% of them appearing once. Sequencing was done on a sample of peripheral blood. The receptors come from a woman in her 70s with acute or convalescent COVID-19.

The gene calls are TRBV19 and TRBJ2-5; a weak D match, TRBD1 (5 bases). V lost 3 bases and J lost 2, with 10 bases in between. The CDR3 has 14 residues. CDR1 LNHDA and CDR2 SQIVND come from the germline V gene (reference sequence). CDR3: CASSISTAQETQYF. The CDR3 nucleotides are TGTGCCAGTAGTATCTCGACAGCTCAAGAGACCCAGTACTTC.

The chain links TRBV6-1 to TRBJ1-2; tentatively, D is TRBD1 (6 bases). Germline-derived CDR1 and CDR2 are MNHNS and SASEGT. This CDR3 spans 14 amino acids. V lost 2 bases to trimming and J lost 6 bases, with 13 bases between them. CDR3 amino acids: CASSELKGGHGYTF. CDR3 DNA: TGTGCCAGCAGTGAACTTAAAGGGGGTCATGGCTACACCTTC.

This chain joins TRBV4-2 and TRBJ1-6; 9 positions match TRBD1. There are 20 residues in the CDR3. Germline-derived CDR1 and CDR2 are LGHNA and YNFKEQ. After removal of 0 bases from V and 9 bases from J, the junction contained 18 bases not matched to a gene. For the CDR3, the DNA is TGTGCCAGCAGCCAAGATTTATACGGCGGACAGGGGATGTTGAGTTCACCCCTCCACTTT. It is translated as CASSQDLYGGQGMLSSPLHF.

The chain uses TRBV18 and TRBJ2-1; TRBD1 agrees at 7 bases. The germline V gene has CDR1 KGHSH and CDR2 LQKENI. The CDR3 spans 15 residues. Trimming took 4 bases from V and 1 from J; bases not matched to a gene: 4. The CDR3 loop reads CASSLWTGSYNEQFF. In DNA form, the CDR3 reads TGTGCCAGCTCACTCTGGACAGGATCCTACAATGAGCAGTTCTTC.

A single count supports this clone. The genes are TRBV7-2 and TRBJ1-4, with a possible D match to TRBD1 (5 bases). CDR3 length: 14 residues. The germline V gene encodes CDR1 SGHTA and CDR2 FQGNSA. V lost 1 base and J 6 bases, leaving 9 bases between the germline ends. The CDR3 sequence: CASSLDRWDEKLFF. CDR3 nucleotides: TGTGCCAGCAGCTTAGACAGGTGGGATGAAAAACTGTTTTTT.

This clone has only one observation. The chain uses TRBV29-1 and TRBJ2-1; 10 bases are shared with TRBD2. The germline CDR1 and CDR2 sequences are SQVTM and ANQGSEA. V was pared by 7 bases and J by 6 bases, with 6 bases of the junction left unmatched. The CDR3 spans 13 residues. The CDR3 DNA reads as TGCAGCGCCGGACTAGCGGTCTTCAATGAGCAGTTCTTC. It translates to CSAGLAVFNEQFF.

In its sample, this clone was seen once. J is TRBJ1-1 and V is TRBV19; D gene unclear. Trimming took 3 bases from V and 0 from J, leaving 14 bases between them. CDR1 LNHDA and CDR2 SQIVND come from the germline V gene (reference sequence). This CDR3 spans 16 amino acids. In DNA, the CDR3 is TGTGCCAGTAGTATTCCCCCCGGGAGTATGAACACTGAAGCTTTCTTT. Residues: CASSIPPGSMNTEAFF.

This rearrangement joins TRBV13 to TRBJ2-2; possible D gene TRBD2, 6 bases. This CDR3 spans 15 amino acids. The ends were cut back, 3 bases at V and 4 bases at J, with 12 bases in the middle. Germline V gene lookup returns CDR1 PRHDT and CDR2 FYEKMQ (reference sequence). CDR3 DNA sequence: TGTGCCAGCAGCTTGGGGGGTTCGGGCACCGGGGAGCTGTTTTTT. Its protein is CASSLGGSGTGELFF.

This clone has only one observation. The genes are TRBV6-1 and TRBJ2-3; 10 nucleotides align to TRBD2. Trimming cost V 4 bases and J 6 bases; bases outside gene matches: 13. From germline, CDR1 is MNHNS and CDR2 SASEGT. The CDR3 covers 17 residues. The CDR3 nucleotides read TGTGCCAGCAGTGCGCCGGGACTAGCGACTAACGGGGATACGCAGTATTTT. It encodes CASSAPGLATNGDTQYF.

The chain uses TRBV6-6 and TRBJ1-2; D may be TRBD1 (6 bases). With 10 bases removed from V and 4 bases from J, the gap between germline ends came to 16 bases. Germline V gene lookup returns CDR1 MNHNY and CDR2 SVGAGI (reference sequence). The CDR3 covers 13 residues. CDR3 nucleotides: TGTGCCACCAGGTCAGGGACACTCTATGGCTACACCTTC. Translation: CATRSGTLYGYTF.

The CDR3: CASSPDTFNYGYTF. CDR3 in DNA: TGTGCCAGCAGCCCAGACACATTTAACTATGGCTACACCTTC. The chain uses TRBV7-2 and TRBJ1-2, with D uncertain. CDR1 and CDR2 from the germline V gene are SGHTA and FQGNSA. Deletions cut 5 bases from V and 1 base from J, with 11 bases between. The CDR3 consists of 14 residues.

V gene TRBV9 combines with J gene TRBJ1-2; D remains ambiguous. This CDR3 spans 13 amino acids. V was shortened by 0 bases and J by 6 bases, with 9 bases between the two germline ends. Germline V gene lookup returns CDR1 SGDLS and CDR2 YYNGEE. The CDR3 sequence is CASSVDGTNGYTF. The CDR3 bases are TGTGCCAGCAGCGTAGACGGTACGAATGGCTACACCTTC.

The rearrangement uses TRBV5-8 and TRBJ1-2; the D is unclear. Trimming stripped 4 bases from V and 2 bases from J, with 15 bases between. The CDR3 spans 15 residues. Germline V gene sequence: CDR1 SGHTS, CDR2 YDEGEE. For the CDR3, the DNA is TGTGCCAGCAGCGTCTCGGGAGGGCGAAACTATGGCTACACCTTC. It encodes CASSVSGGRNYGYTF.

Of note for this clone: Other DNA sequences in the same sample also yield this CDR3. The V gene is TRBV18, the J gene TRBJ1-5; D not resolved. CDR3 length equals 12 residues. Germline V gene lookup returns CDR1 KGHSH and CDR2 LQKENI. Trimming shortened V by 4 bases and J by 7 bases, and 8 bases separated the two germline ends. This CDR3 is CASSQGDQPQHF. As DNA, the CDR3 is TGTGCCAGCTCACAGGGAGACCAGCCCCAGCATTTT. Supplemented by reference TRBV18 and TRBJ1-5, the full variable domain reads NAGVMQNPRHLVRRRGQEARLRCSPMKGHSHVYWYRQLPEEGLKFMVYLQKENIIDESGMPKERFSAEFPKEGPSILRIQQVVRGDSAAYFCASSQGDQPQHFGDGTRLSIL.

The chain joins TRBV27 to TRBJ1-1, with a weak D call TRBD1 (5 bases). Germline CDR1 reads MNHEY; CDR2 reads SMNVEV (reference sequence). V shed 2 bases and J shed 4 bases, with 8 bases lying between them. The CDR3 consists of 13 residues. The CDR3, as DNA: TGTGCCAGCAGTTTAGTGGGGCGCACTGAAGCTTTCTTT. It encodes CASSLVGRTEAFF.

The rearrangement joins TRBV28 to TRBJ2-1; a possible D gene is TRBD2 (6 bases). Trimming took off 6 bases at V and 5 bases at J, with 20 bases between the two ends. Germline-derived CDR1 and CDR2 are MDHEN and SYDVKM. The CDR3 covers 16 residues. CDR3 sequence: CASRPQRVRGDNEQFF. In DNA form, the CDR3 reads TGTGCCAGCAGGCCCCAGCGGGTCCGAGGGGACAATGAGCAGTTCTTC.

The chain links TRBV5-1 to TRBJ2-1, with D possibly being TRBD2 (5 bases). The germline V gene has CDR1 SGHRS and CDR2 YFSETQ. This CDR3 region has 16 residues. Trimming pared 5 bases from V and 0 bases from J, leaving 15 bases between. CDR3 DNA sequence: TGCGCCAGCAGTCCCCTAGGAGCGGCCTCCTACAATGAGCAGTTCTTC. Translating it yields CASSPLGAASYNEQFF.

This rearrangement joins TRBV10-3 to TRBJ1-2, with 8 bases identical to TRBD1. In germline, CDR1 is ENHRY, CDR2 SYGVKD. Trimming at V came to 0 bases and at J to 5 bases, leaving 5 bases not matched to a gene. This CDR3 contains 15 residues. CDR3 DNA: TGTGCCATCAGTGAGTCGCCGGACAGGGCTTATGGCTACACCTTC. It codes for CAISESPDRAYGYTF.

This clone was observed a single time. V and J are TRBV2 and TRBJ2-5; D possibly corresponds to TRBD1 (6 bases). Trimming shortened V by 8 bases and J by 5 bases, and 15 bases separated the two germline ends. CDR3 length: 13 residues. Per germline, CDR1 SNHLY and CDR2 FYNNEI. CDR3 region: CASAGQLFETQYF. The CDR3, as DNA: TGTGCCAGCGCCGGACAGTTATTCGAGACCCAGTACTTC.

V gene TRBV24-1 combines with J gene TRBJ2-1, with 8 bases matching TRBD2. The CDR3 runs to 16 residues. Germline V gene data show CDR1 as KGHDR and CDR2 as SFDVKD. J lost 6 bases, V lost 5 bases, and 11 bases had no gene match. The CDR3 here is CATSGTGTSLPNEQFF. DNA for the CDR3: TGTGCCACCAGTGGAACCGGGACTAGTCTTCCCAATGAGCAGTTCTTC.

The J gene is TRBJ2-7, the V gene TRBV30, with D unresolved. This CDR3 comprises 14 residues. Trimming left V 2 bases short and J 1 base short, with 12 bases between. Germline V gene sequence: CDR1 GTSNPN, CDR2 SVGIG (reference sequence). The DNA for the CDR3 is TGTGCCTGGAGTCCCCATTTACGGTCCTACGAGCAGTACTTC. Translation: CAWSPHLRSYEQYF.

The chain recombines TRBV5-4 with TRBJ2-7, with 7 bases aligning to TRBD1. The CDR3 totals 13 residues. The germline gives CDR1 SGHNT, CDR2 YYREEE (reference sequence). The J segment lost 5 bases and the V segment lost 0 bases, leaving 2 bases of the junction unmatched. The CDR3 DNA is TGTGCCAGCAGCTTGGCCGGGACAGACGAGCAGTACTTC. This gives the protein CASSLAGTDEQYF.

The chain joins TRBV29-1 to TRBJ1-2, with a tentative D call TRBD1 (5 bases). The V gene lost 6 bases and the J gene lost 0 bases, with 5 bases spanning the gap. From germline, CDR1 is SQVTM and CDR2 ANQGSEA. The CDR3 is 11 amino acids. The CDR3: CSVTANYGYTF. CDR3 bases: TGCAGCGTGACAGCTAACTATGGCTACACCTTC.

This chain uses TRBV23-1 with TRBJ2-3; 12 nucleotides line up with TRBD1. TRBV23-1 is an open reading frame, and its role is uncertain. V gave up 11 bases and J gave up 5 bases; unmatched junction bases: 11. This CDR3 has 15 amino acids. The CDR3 reads CASGQGAPQGDTQYF. CDR3 in DNA: TGCGCCTCGGGACAGGGGGCTCCCCAGGGAGATACGCAGTATTTT.

This clone was seen only once. V is TRBV5-1 and J is TRBJ2-5; 7 nucleotides align to TRBD1. Germline V gene sequence: CDR1 SGHRS, CDR2 YFSETQ. The CDR3 is 14 amino acids. V lost 4 bases to trimming and J lost 4 bases; unmatched junction nucleotides: 7. The CDR3, as DNA: TGCGCCAGCAGCCCCACGACAGGGTTAGAGACCCAGTACTTC. As protein: CASSPTTGLETQYF.

The rearrangement uses TRBV4-1 and TRBJ2-7; maybe TRBD1 (5 bases). Trimming took off 2 bases at V and 4 bases at J, with 12 bases between the two ends. The length of the CDR3 is 14 residues. Germline CDR1 and CDR2: MGHRA and YSYEKL. The CDR3 DNA reads TGCGCCAGCAGCCAAACCGACAGTATTTACGAGCAGTACTTC. This sequence encodes CASSQTDSIYEQYF.

The chain combines TRBV24-1 with TRBJ1-5; TRBD1 aligns across 8 bases. Germline loops: CDR1 KGHDR, CDR2 SFDVKD. The CDR3 is made up of 14 amino acids. The V gene end was trimmed by 4 bases and the J gene end by 7 bases; junction bases not matched to a gene: 5. CDR3 sequence reads: CATSEAGGAQPQHF. The CDR3 bases are TGTGCCACCAGTGAGGCAGGGGGCGCGCAGCCCCAGCATTTT.

The chain employs TRBV11-3 and TRBJ2-1; 8 bases line up with TRBD2. The germline CDR1 and CDR2 sequences are SGHNT and YENEEA. V trimming: 5 bases; J trimming: 4 bases; junction bases outside the gene matches: 7. CDR3 length: 15 amino acids. The CDR3 DNA reads as TGTGCCAGCAGCCAGATAGCGGGAACTTACAATGAGCAGTTCTTC. Translating gives CASSQIAGTYNEQFF.